The 14 T cell receptor beta chains presented below share a single source sample, sequenced in a study of T-cell reconstitution after alpha-beta-depleted transplantation in children (TCRdb year 2016). The treatment or condition label for this specimen denotes: allogeneic hematopoietic cell transplantation with graft depleted of TCRalphabeta T cells and CD19 B cells. Library construction relied on PCR. Data came from an Illumina HiSeq 2500. TCR libraries were prepared with molecular barcoding, using unique molecular identifiers to normalize TCRbeta repertoire quantification. TCRdb ran its own pipeline on the public reads, namely fastp trimming at Q25 and MiXCR clone calling, and kept in-frame beta chains. One record per CDR3 amino acid sequence lists the most common genes and DNA. Present in this sample are approximately 1,000,000 distinct CDR3 sequences, roughly 29% of which were seen just once. About 28% of the sample comes from the top ten.

Source: PBMCs, mostly from graft donor cells, taken 360 days after TCRalphabeta/CD19-depleted stem cell transplant. The origin of the receptors is a boy younger than two who had a stem cell transplant for SCID, so the T cells may come from the graft donor.

This chain uses TRBV3-1 with TRBJ2-1; D may be TRBD1 (6 bases). The CDR3 is 15 residues long. Trimming took off 3 bases at V and 5 bases at J, with 14 bases between the two ends. The germline CDR1 and CDR2 sequences are LGHDT and YNNKEL (reference sequence). CDR3 protein: CASSHSYTGHNEQFF. As DNA, the CDR3 is TGTGCCAGCAGCCATTCTTATACAGGGCACAATGAGCAGTTCTTC.

The chain has TRBV7-9 and TRBJ2-3; 9 bases align to TRBD1. The J segment lost 2 bases and the V segment lost 8 bases, leaving 5 bases of the junction unmatched. CDR3 length: 14 residues. Germline CDR1 reads SEHNR; CDR2 reads FQNEAQ (reference sequence). CDR3 in amino acids: CASRTGVITDTQYF. The DNA of the CDR3 is TGTGCCAGCCGGACAGGGGTCATCACAGATACGCAGTATTTT. Based on the CDR3 plus reference TRBV7-9 and TRBJ2-3, the full variable domain is DTGVSQNPRHKITKRGQNVTFRCDPISEHNRLYWYRQTLGQGPEFLTYFQNEAQLEKSRLLSDRFSAERPKGSFSTLEIQRTEQGDSAMYLCASRTGVITDTQYFGPGTRLTVL.

The chain recombines TRBV20-1 with TRBJ2-7; maybe TRBD2 (6 bases). CDR3 length: 12 residues. Trimming removed 3 bases from V and 3 bases from J, with 9 bases in between. Germline V gene lookup returns CDR1 DFQATT and CDR2 SNEGSKA (reference sequence). This chain's CDR3 is CSASRRGYEQYF. Here the CDR3 DNA reads TGCAGTGCTAGTCGGCGGGGCTACGAGCAGTACTTC.

On this clonotype itself: At one end the junction does not follow the germline gene, possibly because of a read error. The rearrangement uses TRBV6-1 and TRBJ2-7; 12 bases map to TRBD2. Germline assignment: CDR1 MNHNS and CDR2 SASEGT. This CDR3 is built from 13 residues. The CDR3: CASSATSGGSVRF. DNA for the CDR3: TGTGCCAGCAGTGCCACTAGCGGGGGGTCCGTCCGCTTC.

This chain connects TRBV18 to TRBJ2-7; D gene ambiguous. With 3 bases removed from V and 5 bases from J, the gap between germline ends came to 11 bases. In germline, CDR1 is KGHSH, CDR2 LQKENI. The CDR3 extends over 13 amino acids. In DNA, the CDR3 is TGTGCCAGCTCACCCAGACGGACGCACGAGCAGTACTTC. It is translated as CASSPRRTHEQYF.

This clonotype was seen more than once but under ten times. The chain uses TRBV15 and TRBJ1-1; weak D call: TRBD1 (6 bases). The germline CDR1 and CDR2 sequences are LNHNV and YYDKDF (reference sequence). The V gene lost 4 bases and the J gene lost 0 bases, with 12 bases spanning the gap. This CDR3 is built from 15 residues. The CDR3 is CATSTRTVMNTEAFF. CDR3 nucleotides: TGTGCCACCAGCACGCGGACAGTGATGAACACTGAAGCTTTCTTT.

This chain joins TRBV29-1 and TRBJ2-1; D possibly corresponds to TRBD2 (5 bases). Germline lookup yields CDR1 SQVTM and CDR2 ANQGSEA. Trimming took off 5 bases at V and 5 bases at J, with 13 bases between the two ends. The CDR3 has 13 amino acids. CDR3 protein: CSVQAAVNNEQFF. CDR3 coding DNA: TGCAGCGTTCAGGCAGCGGTAAACAATGAGCAGTTCTTC.

The rearrangement links TRBV4-3 to TRBJ2-5; D is tentatively TRBD1 or TRBD2 (6 bases each). From germline, CDR1 is LGHNA and CDR2 YSLEER. The CDR3 covers 16 residues. The V and J ends lost 1 base and 4 bases respectively, with 16 bases between them. CDR3 DNA: TGCGCCAGCAGCCAAGTGCAAGTCGGGGGCTTAGAGACCCAGTACTTC. Protein: CASSQVQVGGLETQYF.

The chain employs TRBV2 and TRBJ2-7; tentative D call: TRBD1 (5 bases). CDR3 size: 15 residues. Per germline, CDR1 SNHLY and CDR2 FYNNEI. Trimming took off 0 bases at V and 5 bases at J, with 14 bases between the two ends. CDR3 DNA sequence: TGTGCCAGCAGTGAAGCTCGAGGCAGGGTAGACGAGCAGTACTTC. This codes for CASSEARGRVDEQYF.

The chain links TRBV6-1 to TRBJ2-7; D unclear. The CDR3 is 14 residues long. Germline values: CDR1 MNHNS, CDR2 SASEGT. CDR3: CSTQSRLSSYEQYF. DNA of the CDR3: TGTTCGACACAGAGTCGGCTGAGCTCCTACGAGCAGTACTTC.

This clonotype showed up many times. This chain uses TRBV10-2 with TRBJ2-1, with D possibly TRBD1 on 6 matching bases. Germline lookup yields CDR1 WSHSY and CDR2 SAAADI. There are 13 residues in the CDR3. V lost 4 bases and J 6 bases, leaving 10 bases between the germline ends. The CDR3 reads CASSATGPNEQFF. The CDR3, as DNA: TGCGCCAGCAGTGCGACAGGTCCCAATGAGCAGTTCTTC.

Here the CDR3 reads CASSYQGATGNTIYF. CDR3 bases: TGTGCCAGCAGTTATCAGGGGGCCACTGGAAACACCATATATTTT. The chain recombines TRBV6-5 with TRBJ1-3, with TRBD1 matching over 8 bases. This CDR3 is 15 amino acids long. V lost 3 bases, J lost 2 bases, and 3 bases stayed unmatched. Germline-derived CDR1 and CDR2 are MNHEY and SVGAGI.

This clonotype was detected a few times. This rearrangement joins TRBV7-2 to TRBJ1-2; D is unclear. The V and J ends lost 4 bases and 7 bases respectively, with 13 bases between them. The germline V gene encodes CDR1 SGHTA and CDR2 FQGNSA. The length of the CDR3 is 13 residues. The CDR3 nucleotides are TGTGCCAGCAGCTCGACGGAGCTAGGTGGCTACACCTTC. Amino acid sequence: CASSSTELGGYTF.

The chain carries TRBV20-1 and TRBJ2-7; D gene uncertain. Looked up from germline, CDR1 is DFQATT and CDR2 is SNEGSKA (reference sequence). V was shortened by 4 bases and J by 2 bases, with 6 bases between the two germline ends. This CDR3 region has 11 residues. As DNA, the CDR3 is TGCAGTGCTAACAAGGCCTACGAGCAGTACTTC. Amino acid sequence: CSANKAYEQYF.